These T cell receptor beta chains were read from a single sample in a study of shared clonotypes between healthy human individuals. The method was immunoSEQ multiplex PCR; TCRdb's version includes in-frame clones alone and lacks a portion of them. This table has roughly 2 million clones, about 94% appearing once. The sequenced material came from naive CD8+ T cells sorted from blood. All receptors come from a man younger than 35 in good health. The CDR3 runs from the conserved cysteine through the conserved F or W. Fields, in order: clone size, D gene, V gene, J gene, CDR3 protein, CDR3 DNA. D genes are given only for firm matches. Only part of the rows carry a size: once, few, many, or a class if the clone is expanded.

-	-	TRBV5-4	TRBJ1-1	CASSHDSLEAFF	TGTGCCAGCAGCCATGACAGCCTTGAAGCTTTCTTT
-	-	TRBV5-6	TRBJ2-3	CASSFKRQVFGGTQYF	TGTGCCAGCAGCTTTAAACGACAGGTATTTGGTGGTACGCAGTATTTT
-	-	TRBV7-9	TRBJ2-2	CASSPPVGGELFF	TGTGCCAGCAGCCCCCCCGTAGGCGGGGAGCTGTTTTTT
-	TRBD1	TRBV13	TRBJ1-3	CASSPGTGPGNTIYF	TGTGCCAGCAGCCCCGGGACAGGGCCTGGAAACACCATATATTTT
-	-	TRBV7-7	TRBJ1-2	CASSLAERDYGYTF	TGTGCTAGCAGCTTAGCGGAACGGGACTATGGCTACACCTTC
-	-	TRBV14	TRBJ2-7	CASSHRRGYEQYF	TGTGCCAGCAGCCACCGGCGAGGATACGAGCAGTACTTC
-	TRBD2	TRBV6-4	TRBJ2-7	CANAVAGGAYEQYF	TGTGCCAACGCCGTCGCGGGGGGGGCCTACGAGCAGTACTTC
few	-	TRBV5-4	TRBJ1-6	CASSAGQEGLRSPLHF	TGTGCCAGCAGCGCTGGACAAGAGGGGTTGCGGTCACCCCTCCACTTT
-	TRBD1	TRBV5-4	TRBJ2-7	CASSKPGRGLDEQYF	TGTGCCAGCAGCAAACCCGGCAGGGGGCTTGACGAGCAGTACTTC
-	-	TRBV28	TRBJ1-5	CASSFRGDGQPQHF	TGTGCCAGCAGTTTCCGGGGGGACGGTCAGCCCCAGCATTTT
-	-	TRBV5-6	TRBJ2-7	CASSLGPVSYEQYF	TGTGCCAGCAGCTTGGGTCCGGTCTCCTACGAGCAGTACTTC
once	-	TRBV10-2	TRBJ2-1	CASSEWGLAEINEQFF	TGCGCCAGCAGTGAATGGGGGCTAGCGGAGATCAATGAGCAGTTCTTC
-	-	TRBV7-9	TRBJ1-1	CASSPQGLREAFF	TGTGCCAGCAGCCCGCAGGGTCTTAGGGAGGCTTTCTTT
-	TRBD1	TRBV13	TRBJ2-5	CASSLEGQGGTQYF	TGTGCCAGCAGCTTGGAGGGACAGGGAGGGACCCAGTACTTC
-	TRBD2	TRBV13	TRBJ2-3	CASSSLAGVRDTQYF	TGTGCCAGCAGCTCGCTAGCGGGGGTTAGAGATACGCAGTATTTT
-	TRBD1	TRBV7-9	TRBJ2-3	CASSLVDRVADTQYF	TGTGCCAGCAGCTTAGTTGACAGGGTAGCAGATACGCAGTATTTT
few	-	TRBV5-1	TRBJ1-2	CASSSLEGRGYTF	TGCGCCAGCAGTTCTCTCGAGGGCCGAGGCTACACCTTC
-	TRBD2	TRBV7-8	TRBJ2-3	CASSYKLAGVIDTQYF	TGTGCCAGCAGCTACAAACTAGCGGGAGTTATAGATACGCAGTATTTT
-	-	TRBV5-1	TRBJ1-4	CASNVGGDEKLFF	TGCGCCAGCAATGTTGGGGGCGATGAAAAACTGTTTTTT
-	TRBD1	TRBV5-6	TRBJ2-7	CASSQGAPYEQYF	TGTGCCAGCAGCCAGGGGGCCCCCTACGAGCAGTACTTC
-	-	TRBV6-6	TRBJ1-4	CASNRDGEKLFF	TGTGCCAGCAATCGCGACGGGGAAAAACTGTTTTTT
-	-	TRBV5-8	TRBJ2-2	CASTYTNTGELFF	TGTGCCAGCACCTATACTAACACCGGGGAGCTGTTTTTT
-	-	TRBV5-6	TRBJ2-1	CASSPSMKGVNEQFF	TGTGCCAGCAGCCCCTCCATGAAGGGGGTCAATGAGCAGTTCTTC
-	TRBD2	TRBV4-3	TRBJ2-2	CASSHDPPGGMLAGELFF	TGCGCCAGCAGCCACGACCCCCCGGGGGGTATGTTAGCTGGGGAGCTGTTTTTT
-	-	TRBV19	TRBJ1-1	CASSTQGIVGTMNTEAFF	TGTGCCAGTAGTACCCAGGGGATAGTGGGTACGATGAACACTGAAGCTTTCTTT
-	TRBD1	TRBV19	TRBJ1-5	CASSIQGAINSQPQHF	TGTGCCAGTAGTATCCAGGGGGCAATTAACAGTCAGCCCCAGCATTTT
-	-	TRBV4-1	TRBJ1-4	CASSQEWGEGGEKLFF	TGCGCCAGCAGCCAAGAGTGGGGGGAAGGGGGTGAAAAACTGTTTTTT